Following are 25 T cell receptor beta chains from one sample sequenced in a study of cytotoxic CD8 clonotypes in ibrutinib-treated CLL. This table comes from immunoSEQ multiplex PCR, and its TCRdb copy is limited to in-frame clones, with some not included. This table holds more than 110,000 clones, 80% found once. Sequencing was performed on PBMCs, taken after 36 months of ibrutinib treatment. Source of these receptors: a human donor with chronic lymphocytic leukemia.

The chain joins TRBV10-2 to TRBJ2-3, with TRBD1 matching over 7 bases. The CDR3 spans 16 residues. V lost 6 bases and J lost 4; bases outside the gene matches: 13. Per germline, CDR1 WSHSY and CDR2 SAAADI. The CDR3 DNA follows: TGCGCCAGCAGCCCCCCGACAGGGAAAGGCGCAGATACGCAGTATTTT. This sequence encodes CASSPPTGKGADTQYF.

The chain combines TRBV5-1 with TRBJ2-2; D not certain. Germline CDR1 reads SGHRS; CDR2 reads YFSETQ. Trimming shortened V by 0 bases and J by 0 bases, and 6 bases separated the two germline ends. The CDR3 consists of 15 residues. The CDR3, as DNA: TGCGCCAGCAGCTTGGTTGAAACGAACACCGGGGAGCTGTTTTTT. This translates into CASSLVETNTGELFF.

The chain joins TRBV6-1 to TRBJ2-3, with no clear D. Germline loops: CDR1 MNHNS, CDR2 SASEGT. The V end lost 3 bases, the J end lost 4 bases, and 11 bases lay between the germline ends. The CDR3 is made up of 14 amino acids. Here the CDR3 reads CASSDWSEADTQYF. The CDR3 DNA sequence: TGTGCCAGCAGTGATTGGAGTGAGGCAGATACGCAGTATTTT.

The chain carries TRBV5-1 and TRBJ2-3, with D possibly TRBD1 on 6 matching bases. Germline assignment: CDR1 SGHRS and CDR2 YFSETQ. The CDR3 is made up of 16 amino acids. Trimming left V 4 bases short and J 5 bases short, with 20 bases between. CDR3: CASSGKQGYFIDTQYF. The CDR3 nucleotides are TGCGCCAGCAGCGGAAAACAGGGATATTTTATAGATACGCAGTATTTT. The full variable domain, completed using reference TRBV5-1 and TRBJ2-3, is KAGVTQTPRYLIKTRGQQVTLSCSPISGHRSVSWYQQTPGQGLQFLFEYFSETQRNKGNFPGRFSGRQFSNSRSEMNVSTLELGDSALYLCASSGKQGYFIDTQYFGPGTRLTVL.

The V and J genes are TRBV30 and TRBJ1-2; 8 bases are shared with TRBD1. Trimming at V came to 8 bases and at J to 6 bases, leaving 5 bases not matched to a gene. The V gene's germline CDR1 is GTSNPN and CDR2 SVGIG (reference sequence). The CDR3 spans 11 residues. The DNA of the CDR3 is TGTGCCGGGCAGGGGGCGGATGGCTACACCTTC. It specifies CAGQGADGYTF.

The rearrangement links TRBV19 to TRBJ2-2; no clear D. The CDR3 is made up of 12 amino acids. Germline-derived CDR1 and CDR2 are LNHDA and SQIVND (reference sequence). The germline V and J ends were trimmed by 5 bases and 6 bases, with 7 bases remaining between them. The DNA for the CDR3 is TGTGCCAGTAGTGTGGGATCCGGGGAGCTGTTTTTT. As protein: CASSVGSGELFF.

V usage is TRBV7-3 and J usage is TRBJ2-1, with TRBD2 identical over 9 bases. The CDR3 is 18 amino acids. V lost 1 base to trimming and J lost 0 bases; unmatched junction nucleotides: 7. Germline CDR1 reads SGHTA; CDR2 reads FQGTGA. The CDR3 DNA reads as TGTGCCAGCAGCTTAAGCGGGAGGGCCTCATACTCCTACAATGAGCAGTTCTTC. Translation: CASSLSGRASYSYNEQFF.

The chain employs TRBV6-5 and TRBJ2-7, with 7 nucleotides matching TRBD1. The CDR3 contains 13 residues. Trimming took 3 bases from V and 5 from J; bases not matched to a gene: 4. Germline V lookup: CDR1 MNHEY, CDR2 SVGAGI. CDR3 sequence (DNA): TGTGCCAGCAGTTATGCCGGGACAGACGAGCAGTACTTC. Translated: CASSYAGTDEQYF.

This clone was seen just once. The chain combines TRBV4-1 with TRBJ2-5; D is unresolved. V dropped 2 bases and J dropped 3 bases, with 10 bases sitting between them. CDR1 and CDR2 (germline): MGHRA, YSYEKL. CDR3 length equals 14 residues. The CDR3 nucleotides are TGCGCCAGCAGCCAATTGGCCGGAGAAGAGACCCAGTACTTC. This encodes CASSQLAGEETQYF.

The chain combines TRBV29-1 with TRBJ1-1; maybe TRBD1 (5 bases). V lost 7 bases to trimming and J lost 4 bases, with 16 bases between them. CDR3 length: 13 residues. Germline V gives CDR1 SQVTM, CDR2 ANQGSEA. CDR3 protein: CSALTDKPTEAFF. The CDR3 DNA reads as TGCAGCGCTTTAACGGACAAGCCCACTGAAGCTTTCTTT.

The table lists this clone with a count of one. In DNA, the CDR3 is TGTGCCAGCAGCTTAATGGGACTAGCGGTCTACGAGCAGTACTTC. Translation gives CASSLMGLAVYEQYF. This rearrangement joins TRBV7-2 to TRBJ2-7; 11 bases line up with TRBD2. Trimming cost V 2 bases and J 3 bases; bases outside gene matches: 3. CDR3 size: 15 residues. Germline V CDR1 and CDR2: SGHTA, FQGNSA. Full variable domain (rest looked up from reference TRBV7-2 and TRBJ2-7): GAGVSQSPSNKVTEKGKDVELRCDPISGHTALYWYRQSLGQGLEFLIYFQGNSAPDKSGLPSDRFSAERTGGSVSTLTIQRTQQEDSAVYLCASSLMGLAVYEQYFGPGTRLTVT.

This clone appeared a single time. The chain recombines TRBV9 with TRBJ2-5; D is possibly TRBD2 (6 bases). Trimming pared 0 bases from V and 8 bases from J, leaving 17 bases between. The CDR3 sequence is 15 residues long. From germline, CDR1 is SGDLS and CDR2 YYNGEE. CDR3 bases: TGTGCCAGCAGCGTAGGAGGAGGGAGGCCCTATACCCAGTACTTC. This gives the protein CASSVGGGRPYTQYF.

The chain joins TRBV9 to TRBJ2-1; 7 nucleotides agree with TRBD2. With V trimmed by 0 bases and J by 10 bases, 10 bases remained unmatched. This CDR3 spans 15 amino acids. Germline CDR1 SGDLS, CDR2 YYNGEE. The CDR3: CASSVATGGGREQFF. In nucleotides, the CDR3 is TGTGCCAGCAGCGTAGCTACTGGCGGGGGTAGGGAGCAGTTCTTC.

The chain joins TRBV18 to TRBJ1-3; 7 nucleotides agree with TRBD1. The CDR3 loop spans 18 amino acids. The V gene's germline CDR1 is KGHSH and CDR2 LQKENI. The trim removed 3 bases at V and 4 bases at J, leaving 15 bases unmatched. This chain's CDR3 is CASSPGTEPDSGGNTIYF. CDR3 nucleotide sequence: TGTGCCAGCTCACCCGGGACAGAGCCAGATTCTGGGGGAAACACCATATATTTT.

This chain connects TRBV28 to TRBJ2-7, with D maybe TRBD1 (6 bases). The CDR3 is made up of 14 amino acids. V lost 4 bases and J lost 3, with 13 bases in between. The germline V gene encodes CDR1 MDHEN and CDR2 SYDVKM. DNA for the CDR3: TGTGCCAGCAGTTCCCCACCGGACAGCTACGAGCAGTACTTC. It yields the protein CASSSPPDSYEQYF.

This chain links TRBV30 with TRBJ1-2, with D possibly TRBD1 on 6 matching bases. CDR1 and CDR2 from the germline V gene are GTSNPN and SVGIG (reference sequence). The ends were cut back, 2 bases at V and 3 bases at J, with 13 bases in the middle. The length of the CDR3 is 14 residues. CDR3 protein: CAWSRKGDDYGYTF. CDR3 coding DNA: TGTGCCTGGAGTAGGAAGGGGGATGACTATGGCTACACCTTC.

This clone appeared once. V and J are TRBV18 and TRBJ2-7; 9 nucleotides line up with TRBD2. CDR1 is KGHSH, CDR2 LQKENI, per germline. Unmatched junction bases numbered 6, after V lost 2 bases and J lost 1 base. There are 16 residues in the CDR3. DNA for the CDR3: TGTGCCAGCTCACCAGTTATTAGCGGGAGTTCCTACGAGCAGTACTTC. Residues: CASSPVISGSSYEQYF.

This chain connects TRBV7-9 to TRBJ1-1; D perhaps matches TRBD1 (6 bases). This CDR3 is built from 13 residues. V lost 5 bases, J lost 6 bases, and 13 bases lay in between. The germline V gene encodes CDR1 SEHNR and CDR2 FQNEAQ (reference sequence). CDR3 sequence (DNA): TGTGCCAGCAGCCTCGAAGGACAGTCTGAAGCTTTCTTT. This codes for CASSLEGQSEAFF.

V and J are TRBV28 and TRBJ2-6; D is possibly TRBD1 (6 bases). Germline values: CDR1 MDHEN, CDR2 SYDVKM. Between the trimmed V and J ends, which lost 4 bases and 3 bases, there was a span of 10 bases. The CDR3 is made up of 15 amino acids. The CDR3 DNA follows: TGTGCCAGCAGTTCACAGGGATTTGGGGCCAACGTCCTGACTTTC. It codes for CASSSQGFGANVLTF.

CDR3: CASSSPQGIGYGYTF. The CDR3 nucleotides read TGTGCCAGCAGCTCACCCCAGGGGATCGGCTATGGCTACACCTTC. The chain links TRBV9 to TRBJ1-2, with a tentative D call TRBD1 (6 bases). The CDR3 is 15 amino acids. With 4 bases removed from V and 4 bases from J, the gap between germline ends came to 17 bases. In germline, CDR1 is SGDLS, CDR2 YYNGEE.

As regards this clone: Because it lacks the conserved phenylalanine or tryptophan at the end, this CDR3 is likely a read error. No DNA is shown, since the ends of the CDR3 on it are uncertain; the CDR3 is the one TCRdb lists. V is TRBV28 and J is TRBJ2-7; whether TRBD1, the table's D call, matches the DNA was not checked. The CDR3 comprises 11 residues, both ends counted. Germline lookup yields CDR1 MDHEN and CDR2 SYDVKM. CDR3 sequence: CASSGQVTSWL.

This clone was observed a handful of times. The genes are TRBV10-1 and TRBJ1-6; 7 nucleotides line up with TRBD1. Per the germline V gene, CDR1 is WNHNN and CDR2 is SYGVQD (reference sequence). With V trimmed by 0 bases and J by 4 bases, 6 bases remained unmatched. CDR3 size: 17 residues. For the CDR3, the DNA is TGCGCCAGCAGTGAGTCCATGGGACAGACATATAATTCACCCCTCCACTTT. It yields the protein CASSESMGQTYNSPLHF.

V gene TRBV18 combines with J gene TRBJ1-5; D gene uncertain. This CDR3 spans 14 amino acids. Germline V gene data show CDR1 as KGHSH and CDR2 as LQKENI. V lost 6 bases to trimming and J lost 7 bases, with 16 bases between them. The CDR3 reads CASSPNRVVQPQHF. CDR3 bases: TGTGCCAGCTCTCCGAATAGGGTAGTCCAGCCCCAGCATTTT.

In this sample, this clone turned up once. CDR3 sequence reads: CASSHGTSGGNEQFF. In nucleotides, the CDR3 is TGTGCCAGCAGCCACGGGACTAGCGGGGGTAATGAGCAGTTCTTC. The chain combines TRBV27 with TRBJ2-1; 14 bases are a match to TRBD2. The V segment lost 6 bases and the J segment 7 bases; nucleotides outside the gene matches: 5. The CDR3 sequence is 15 residues long. Germline loops: CDR1 MNHEY, CDR2 SMNVEV (reference sequence).

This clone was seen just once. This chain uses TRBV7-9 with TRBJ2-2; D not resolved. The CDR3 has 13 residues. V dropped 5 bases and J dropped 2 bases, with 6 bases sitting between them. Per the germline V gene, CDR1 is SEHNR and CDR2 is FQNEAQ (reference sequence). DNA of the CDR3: TGTGCCAGCAGCCCCCGCAACACCGGGGAGCTGTTTTTT. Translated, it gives CASSPRNTGELFF.